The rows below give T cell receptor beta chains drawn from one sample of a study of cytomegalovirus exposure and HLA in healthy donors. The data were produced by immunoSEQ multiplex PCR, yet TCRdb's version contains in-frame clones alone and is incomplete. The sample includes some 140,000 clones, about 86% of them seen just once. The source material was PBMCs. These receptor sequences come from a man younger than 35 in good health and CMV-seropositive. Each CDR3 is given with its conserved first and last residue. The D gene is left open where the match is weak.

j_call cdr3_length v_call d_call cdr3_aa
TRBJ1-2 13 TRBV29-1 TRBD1 CSVVKQGIGGYTF
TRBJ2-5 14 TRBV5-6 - CASSLSGVQETQYF
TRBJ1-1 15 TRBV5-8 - CASSWGGTVNTEAFF
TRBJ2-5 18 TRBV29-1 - CSVEGWGQGSRSQETQYF
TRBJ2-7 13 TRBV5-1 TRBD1 CASSLTGVYEQYF
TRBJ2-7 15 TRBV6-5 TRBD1 CASRGGGTGGYEQYF
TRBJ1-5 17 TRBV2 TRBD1 CASTVGQGDNSNQPQHF
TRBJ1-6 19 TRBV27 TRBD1 CASSLIKTGTGGFGSPLHF
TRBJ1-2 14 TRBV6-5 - CASSYKEINYGYTF
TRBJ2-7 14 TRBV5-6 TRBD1 CASSYDRDPAEQYF
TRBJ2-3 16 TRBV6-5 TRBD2 CASSYSTGGSTDTQYF
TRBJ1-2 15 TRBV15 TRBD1 CATSDNGQGTVGYTF
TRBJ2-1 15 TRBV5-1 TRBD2 CASSFASGGTNEQFF
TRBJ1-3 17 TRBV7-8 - CASSGAHRASSGNTIYF
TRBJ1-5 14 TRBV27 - CATRATSSNQPQHF
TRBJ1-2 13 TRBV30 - CAWSEAGYYGYTF
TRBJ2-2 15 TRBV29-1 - CSVPTGLDNTGELFF
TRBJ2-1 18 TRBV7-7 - CASSPYSQDSPFYNEQFF
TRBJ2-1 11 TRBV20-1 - CSAHDLREQFF
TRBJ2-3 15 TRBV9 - CASSVVSGPTDTQYF
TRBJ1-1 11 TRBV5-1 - CASFQGMEAFF
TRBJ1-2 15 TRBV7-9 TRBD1 CASSMGTGENYGYTF
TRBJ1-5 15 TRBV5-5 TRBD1 CASSTGQDSNQPQHF
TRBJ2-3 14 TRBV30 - CAWSLGLETDTQYF
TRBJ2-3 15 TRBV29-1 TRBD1 CSVVRTGGSTDTQYF
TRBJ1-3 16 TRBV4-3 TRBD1 CASSQETGAAGNTIYF
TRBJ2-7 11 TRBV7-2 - CASSLEGARYF
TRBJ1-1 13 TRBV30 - CAWRGQGNTEAFF
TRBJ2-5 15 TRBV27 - CASSPLAGGQETQYF
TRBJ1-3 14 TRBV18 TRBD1 CASSEGAGRNTIYF
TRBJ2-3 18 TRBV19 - CASSTTVGAVFGTDTQYF
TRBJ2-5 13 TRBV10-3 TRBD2 CAIGGTSVETQYF
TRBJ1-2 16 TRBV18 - CASSPFGGVPNGGYTF
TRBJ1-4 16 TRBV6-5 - CASSYRPIGANEKLFF
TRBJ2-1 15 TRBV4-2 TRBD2 CASSPGLALRDEQFF